Sequencing of this T cell receptor (beta chain) was carried out in a study of early T cells in non-severe SARS-CoV-2 infection. Study at large: Sequenced material consisted of bulk RNA (from unsorted whole blood), and chains were unpaired.

Using its own MiXCR run on the 5' RACE reads, TCRdb lists one record per CDR3 protein. The profile shows around 40,000 distinct CDR3 sequences, 5% to 7% of them singletons. This clonotype was observed a handful of times. Input material: whole blood. This clonotype was sampled from an adult who was a healthcare worker with PCR-confirmed SARS-CoV-2 infection or an uninfected control (not recorded which).

The CDR3 here is CSVEVAGMADEQYF. The CDR3 DNA reads TGCAGCGTTGAAGTCGCGGGGATGGCGGACGAGCAGTACTTC. The chain joins TRBV29-1 to TRBJ2-7, with D perhaps matching TRBD2 (6 bases). The CDR3 covers 14 residues. Germline CDR1 is SQVTM and CDR2 is ANQGSEA. Deletions cut 1 base from V and 5 bases from J, with 15 bases between.